Following are 27 T cell receptor beta chains from one sample sequenced in a study of cytomegalovirus exposure and HLA in healthy donors. Assay: immunoSEQ multiplex PCR; the TCRdb copy retains only in-frame clones and omits some. The sample carries 150,000 or so clones, roughly 93% recorded once. Sequencing was performed on PBMCs. The receptors were gathered from a young man in good health and CMV-seropositive.

V usage is TRBV6-6 and J usage is TRBJ1-5; TRBD1 matches 12 bases. There are 16 residues in the CDR3. The germline V gene has CDR1 MNHNY and CDR2 SVGAGI (reference sequence). Trimming removed 6 bases from V and 4 bases from J; junction bases left unmatched: 7. CDR3 protein: CASRSRDRGQNQPQHF. Here the CDR3 DNA reads TGTGCCAGCAGATCTCGGGACAGGGGGCAAAATCAGCCCCAGCATTTT.

This clone was seen just once. The genes are TRBV10-3 and TRBJ1-1, with D possibly matching TRBD1 (5 bases). This CDR3 region has 12 residues. Trimming removed 10 bases from V and 1 base from J, with 10 bases in between. Germline-derived CDR1 and CDR2 are ENHRY and SYGVKD. The CDR3 bases are TGTGCCAGCGGGGGGGGGAACACTGAAGCTTTCTTT. It yields the protein CASGGGNTEAFF.

This chain links TRBV5-1 with TRBJ2-3, with a tentative D call TRBD2 (5 bases). The length of the CDR3 is 13 residues. Trimming removed 6 bases from V and 6 bases from J, with 14 bases in between. Per the germline V gene, CDR1 is SGHRS and CDR2 is YFSETQ. The CDR3 sequence is CASKRSGPDTQYF. The CDR3 nucleotides read TGCGCCAGCAAGCGGTCGGGTCCGGATACGCAGTATTTT.

V is TRBV5-1 and J is TRBJ2-7, with 9 bases identical to TRBD1. The length of the CDR3 is 15 residues. V shed 4 bases, J shed 5 bases, and the junction held 10 bases outside the gene matches. Per germline, CDR1 SGHRS and CDR2 YFSETQ. In nucleotides, the CDR3 is TGCGCCAGCAGCCGGTGGGACAGGGACGTACACGAGCAGTACTTC. As protein: CASSRWDRDVHEQYF.

The rearrangement uses TRBV11-2 and TRBJ2-7, with TRBD2 matching 7 bases. Germline V gene data show CDR1 as SGHAT and CDR2 as FQNNGV. After removal of 7 bases from V and 2 bases from J, the junction contained 11 bases not matched to a gene. The CDR3 contains 15 residues. The CDR3 bases are TGTGCCAGCACCCCTCTAGCGGTACATACCTACGAGCAGTACTTC. Translated: CASTPLAVHTYEQYF.

The chain uses TRBV4-1 and TRBJ2-5; possibly TRBD1 for D (6 bases). Germline V gene sequence: CDR1 MGHRA, CDR2 YSYEKL. CDR3 length: 13 amino acids. The V gene lost 4 bases and the J gene lost 5 bases, with 11 bases spanning the gap. The CDR3 here is CASSPTGWETQYF. The CDR3 nucleotides read TGCGCCAGCAGCCCCACAGGGTGGGAGACCCAGTACTTC.

This clone showed up just once. V is TRBV4-2 and J is TRBJ1-4; D remains unclear. Germline V CDR1 and CDR2: LGHNA, YNFKEQ. Trimming took 1 base from V and 0 from J, leaving 6 bases between them. The CDR3 sequence is 15 residues long. CDR3 coding DNA: TGTGCCAGCAGCCAAGTAACGGCAACTAATGAAAAACTGTTTTTT. The encoded protein is CASSQVTATNEKLFF.

The V gene is TRBV29-1, the J gene TRBJ1-2, with D possibly being TRBD1 (6 bases). The germline V gene encodes CDR1 SQVTM and CDR2 ANQGSEA. The V end was cut by 3 bases, the J end by 4 bases, with 12 bases between. The CDR3 totals 13 residues. In nucleotides, the CDR3 is TGCAGCGTTGACATTGGACAGCTCTATGGCTACACCTTC. Translation: CSVDIGQLYGYTF.

This chain uses TRBV28 with TRBJ2-7, with 9 bases fitting TRBD1. This CDR3 comprises 14 residues. Germline CDR1 reads MDHEN; CDR2 reads SYDVKM. V lost 5 bases, J lost 4 bases, and 6 bases stayed unmatched. The CDR3 sequence is CASSDGQGMYEQYF. CDR3 nucleotide sequence: TGTGCCAGCAGTGACGGACAGGGGATGTACGAGCAGTACTTC.

The rearrangement uses TRBV7-8 and TRBJ2-5; D call uncertain. V lost 5 bases and J lost 7, with 11 bases in between. Germline CDR1 is SGHVS and CDR2 is FQNEAQ. This CDR3 has 12 amino acids. CDR3 sequence: CASSPRGGTQYF. The CDR3 DNA reads as TGTGCCAGCAGCCCTCGAGGTGGGACCCAGTACTTC.

The chain recombines TRBV5-1 with TRBJ2-7; 9 nucleotides align to TRBD2. This CDR3 has 17 amino acids. Unmatched junction bases numbered 7, after V lost 0 bases and J lost 0 bases. Germline-derived CDR1 and CDR2 are SGHRS and YFSETQ. The CDR3 DNA sequence: TGCGCCAGCAGCTTGGCCAGACTAGCGGAGATCTCCTACGAGCAGTACTTC. It codes for CASSLARLAEISYEQYF.

The genes are TRBV19 and TRBJ2-7, with 10 bases identical to TRBD1. V lost 10 bases and J lost 5; bases outside the gene matches: 5. The CDR3 contains 12 residues. The germline CDR1 and CDR2 sequences are LNHDA and SQIVND (reference sequence). In DNA, the CDR3 is TGTGCCACCGGGACAGGGGACCACGAGCAGTACTTC. This sequence encodes CATGTGDHEQYF.

CDR3 amino acids: CATGTGRETQYF. The CDR3 coding sequence is TGTGCCACCGGGACAGGGAGGGAGACCCAGTACTTC. This chain joins TRBV10-3 and TRBJ2-5; TRBD1 aligns across 9 bases. The CDR3 sequence is 12 residues long. J lost 5 bases, V lost 10 bases, and 5 bases had no gene match. Per the germline V gene, CDR1 is ENHRY and CDR2 is SYGVKD.

The chain uses TRBV6-6 and TRBJ2-5; possibly TRBD2 for D (6 bases). Germline values: CDR1 MNHNY, CDR2 SVGAGI (reference sequence). Trimming took off 2 bases at V and 0 bases at J, with 10 bases between the two ends. The CDR3 totals 15 residues. The DNA of the CDR3 is TGTGCCAGCAGTTACGGGAGGACGAACCAAGAGACCCAGTACTTC. Amino acid sequence: CASSYGRTNQETQYF.

The CDR3 here is CASRGLANTGELFF. In nucleotides, the CDR3 is TGTGCCAGCAGGGGACTAGCGAACACCGGGGAGCTGTTTTTT. The chain uses TRBV2 and TRBJ2-2, with 8 bases that match TRBD2. The length of the CDR3 is 14 residues. The germline V gene encodes CDR1 SNHLY and CDR2 FYNNEI. V lost 6 bases and J lost 0; bases outside the gene matches: 0.

V is TRBV11-2 and J is TRBJ1-5; D is unclear. This CDR3 is 17 amino acids long. Germline CDR1 is SGHAT and CDR2 is FQNNGV. V dropped 1 base and J dropped 0 bases, with 13 bases sitting between them. In nucleotides, the CDR3 is TGTGCCAGCAGCTTAGGGGTGAGGGCGGATAGCAATCAGCCCCAGCATTTT. Translating it yields CASSLGVRADSNQPQHF.

The rearrangement links TRBV30 to TRBJ2-7, with a tentative D call TRBD1 (6 bases). Germline V gives CDR1 GTSNPN, CDR2 SVGIG (reference sequence). The CDR3 runs to 12 residues. The V and J ends lost 3 bases and 3 bases respectively, with 9 bases between them. The CDR3 here is CAWSSQGYEQYF. CDR3 bases: TGTGCCTGGAGCTCACAGGGCTACGAGCAGTACTTC. Full variable domain (outside the CDR3, taken from reference TRBV30 and TRBJ2-7): SQTIHQWPATLVQPVGSPLSLECTVEGTSNPNLYWYRQAAGRGLQLLFYSVGIGQISSEVPQNLSASRPQDRQFILSSKKLLLSDSGFYLCAWSSQGYEQYFGPGTRLTVT.

The CDR3 here is CASSLPSGGYNEQFF. CDR3 nucleotides: TGTGCCAGCAGCCTTCCTAGCGGGGGATACAATGAGCAGTTCTTC. The chain recombines TRBV28 with TRBJ2-1, with TRBD2 matching over 10 bases. V gave up 6 bases and J gave up 4 bases; unmatched junction bases: 6. CDR1 is MDHEN, CDR2 SYDVKM, per germline. The CDR3 is made up of 15 amino acids.

The chain combines TRBV7-8 with TRBJ1-2; TRBD1 matches 7 bases. The trim removed 2 bases at V and 2 bases at J, leaving 2 bases unmatched. This CDR3 spans 14 amino acids. The germline CDR1 and CDR2 sequences are SGHVS and FQNEAQ. The CDR3 sequence is CASSLQQGNYGYTF. The CDR3 bases are TGTGCCAGCAGCTTACAACAGGGGAACTATGGCTACACCTTC.

CDR3 amino acids: CATAMGGVPYNEQFF. The DNA of the CDR3 is TGTGCCACTGCCATGGGGGGGGTGCCCTACAATGAGCAGTTCTTC. The chain carries TRBV28 and TRBJ2-1; TRBD2 matches at 7 bases. CDR3 length: 15 residues. V dropped 10 bases and J dropped 2; count of bases not matched to a gene: 11. In germline, CDR1 is MDHEN, CDR2 SYDVKM.

The chain combines TRBV10-3 with TRBJ2-5, with a tentative D call TRBD2 (7 bases). There are 13 residues in the CDR3. V shed 10 bases and J shed 3 bases, with 15 bases lying between them. In germline, CDR1 is ENHRY, CDR2 SYGVKD. CDR3 loop: CANQRGAEETQYF. The CDR3 DNA reads TGTGCCAACCAACGGGGGGCCGAAGAGACCCAGTACTTC.

The genes are TRBV5-1 and TRBJ1-2, with 9 bases matching TRBD1. The V segment lost 4 bases and the J segment 4 bases; nucleotides outside the gene matches: 5. The CDR3 length is 14 residues. From germline, CDR1 is SGHRS and CDR2 YFSETQ. The CDR3 here is CASSTGQGIYGYTF. CDR3 sequence (DNA): TGCGCCAGCAGCACCGGACAGGGGATCTATGGCTACACCTTC.

The chain uses TRBV13 and TRBJ2-1, with D tentatively TRBD2 (5 bases). CDR3 length: 15 residues. Trimming left V 0 bases short and J 6 bases short, with 12 bases between. The germline CDR1 and CDR2 sequences are PRHDT and FYEKMQ (reference sequence). In DNA form, the CDR3 reads TGTGCCAGCAGCTTAGGACGGCGGGTGGGCAATGAGCAGTTCTTC. Its translation: CASSLGRRVGNEQFF.

V gene TRBV23-1 combines with J gene TRBJ2-7; the match to TRBD2 covers 12 bases. TRBV23-1 is designated an ORF whose function remains uncertain. The CDR3 is made up of 20 amino acids. With 4 bases clipped from V and 0 bases from J, the junction kept 16 bases outside the gene matches. CDR3 sequence: CASSPNPSTTSGRRSYEQYF. DNA of the CDR3: TGCGCCAGCAGTCCGAACCCCTCTACTACTAGCGGGAGGCGCTCCTACGAGCAGTACTTC.

The V and J genes are TRBV7-2 and TRBJ1-1; TRBD1 might be the D (6 bases). CDR1 is SGHTA and CDR2 is FQGNSA in the germline V gene. This CDR3 is built from 15 residues. Trimming shortened V by 3 bases and J by 4 bases, and 15 bases separated the two germline ends. CDR3 coding DNA: TGTGCCAGCAGCTTGATTCCGGGACAAGTCACTGAAGCTTTCTTT. Amino acids: CASSLIPGQVTEAFF.

The chain recombines TRBV5-4 with TRBJ2-3, with 8 bases matching TRBD2. Trimming at V came to 4 bases and at J to 6 bases, leaving 10 bases not matched to a gene. The germline V gene encodes CDR1 SGHNT and CDR2 YYREEE (reference sequence). The CDR3 has 15 amino acids. The CDR3 loop is CASSPPTGGPDTQYF. The CDR3, as DNA: TGTGCCAGCAGCCCCCCCACGGGAGGGCCGGATACGCAGTATTTT.

The chain combines TRBV2 with TRBJ2-1, with 7 nucleotides matching TRBD2. Trimming removed 5 bases from V and 6 bases from J; junction bases left unmatched: 7. Germline assignment: CDR1 SNHLY and CDR2 FYNNEI. The CDR3 totals 14 residues. The CDR3 is CASSRLADSNEQFF. CDR3 DNA: TGTGCCAGCAGTCGGCTAGCGGATTCCAATGAGCAGTTCTTC.